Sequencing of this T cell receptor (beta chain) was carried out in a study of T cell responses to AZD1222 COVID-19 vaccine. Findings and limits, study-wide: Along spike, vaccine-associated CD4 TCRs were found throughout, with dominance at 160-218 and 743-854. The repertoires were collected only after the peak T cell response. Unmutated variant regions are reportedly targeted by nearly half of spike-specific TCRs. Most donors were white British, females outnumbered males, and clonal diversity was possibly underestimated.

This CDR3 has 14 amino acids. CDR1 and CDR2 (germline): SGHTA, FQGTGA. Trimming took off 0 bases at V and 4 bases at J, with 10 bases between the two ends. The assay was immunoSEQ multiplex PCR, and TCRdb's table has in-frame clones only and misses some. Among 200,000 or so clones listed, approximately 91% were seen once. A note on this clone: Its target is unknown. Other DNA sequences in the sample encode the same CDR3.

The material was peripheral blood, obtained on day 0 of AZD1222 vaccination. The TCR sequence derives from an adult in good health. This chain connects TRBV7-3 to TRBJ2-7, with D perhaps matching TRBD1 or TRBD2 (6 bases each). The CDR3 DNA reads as TGTGCCAGCAGCTTAACCGGGGGCGGGTACGAGCAGTACTTC. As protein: CASSLTGGGYEQYF.